Sequencing of this T cell receptor beta chain was carried out in a study of T cells in Graves' hyperthyroidism and ophthalmopathy. Across the whole study: Peripheral blood was obtained at initial diagnosis, preceding any treatment.

Amplification yielded TCR beta CDR3 regions, with RNA transcripts as the source. HTBI primers were employed in a first-round RT-PCR of the TCR CDR3. TCRdb reanalysed the multiplex PCR reads using MiXCR and keeps one entry per CDR3 protein. The data contain a few hundred thousand distinct CDR3 sequences, more than 13% of them singletons. This clonotype came up many times. The definition of stable Graves' hyperthyroidism was no ophthalmopathy progression within 18 months. Exclusion followed for patients with uncontrolled infection, other autoimmune disease, pregnancy or lactation. An approximately 10 ml volume of fresh peripheral blood provided the PBMCs. The V and J ends lost 3 bases and 2 bases, in that order; junction bases with no gene match: 2. The CDR3 consists of 15 residues. Germline lookup yields CDR1 SGHTA and CDR2 FQGNSA.

This receptor was taken from a woman aged 30 to 39 with Graves' hyperthyroidism. The chain joins TRBV7-2 to TRBJ2-1; 9 nucleotides match TRBD1. The sample taken for sequencing was blood. The CDR3 nucleotides are TGTGCCAGCAGCTTCAGGACAGGGGCCTACAATGAGCAGTTCTTC. This codes for CASSFRTGAYNEQFF.